The TCR beta chain under discussion was sequenced for a study of cytomegalovirus exposure and HLA in healthy donors. Study outcomes and limitations: Data from an earlier analysis indicated that most TCR beta V segments were productive either about 87% or about 30% of the time.

This clone was detected only once. Its antigen is undetermined. Germline V CDR1 and CDR2: MGHDK, SYGVNS. Trimming took 4 bases from V and 2 from J, leaving 8 bases between them. This CDR3 spans 13 amino acids. Primers included in the PCR were 60 Vbeta and 13 Jbeta primers. The repertoire was sequenced with immunoSEQ multiplex PCR; TCRdb's copy has only in-frame clones and lacks some. The sample includes 19,000 or so clones, about 77% of them seen just once. This chain joins TRBV25-1 and TRBJ1-2; maybe TRBD1 (6 bases). The sequenced sample consisted of PBMCs. This sequence originates from a young man in good health and CMV-seronegative. The CDR3, as DNA: TGTGCCAGCAGTGTCGGACAGAACTATGGCTACACCTTC. Amino acid sequence: CASSVGQNYGYTF.